One T cell receptor beta chain is described in this entry. Which antigen it targets is not known. No base-level quality is on record; no much larger clone is a single base apart. The sample is drawn from a study of T cell changes during pregnancy in multiple sclerosis (dated by TCRdb to between 2018 and 2020). Turning to the overall study: Changes in the T cell repertoire over the course of pregnancy were examined in this study in women with multiple sclerosis.

The protocol used for the library was the immunoSEQ multiplex PCR assay. What TCRdb holds here is the immuneACCESS table cut down to in-frame rearrangements. Part of the clones is not present; checked against another copy, under half of the missing clones reflect an unresolved V gene, and the others are unexplained. Here the sample has under 15,000 clones; over 90% occur a single time. Of the sample, about 0.27% falls within the top ten clones. V was cut back by 2 bases and J by 1 base, leaving a gap of 13 bases between them. Looking up the germline V gene yields CDR1 MNHEY and CDR2 SVGAGI. The CDR3 has 16 amino acids, counting the end cysteine and phenylalanine. Only the CDR3 DNA stays, 48 bases, in frame from base 1.

Recombination linked TRBV6-5 to TRBJ2-3; D gene: possibly TRBD2, on 5 matching bases. The sequenced sample was CD4+ T cells from peripheral blood mononuclear cells, obtained before pregnancy. This TCR was recovered from a female donor with multiple sclerosis, enrolled in a pregnancy study. The DNA sequence is TGTGCCAGCAGTTACGATCATAGCGTAGGCACAGATACGCAGTATTTT. Translated, it reads CASSYDHSVGTDTQYF.